This T cell receptor (beta chain) was found in a study of T cells in Graves' hyperthyroidism and ophthalmopathy. Looking at the study overall: Upon initial diagnosis and before any treatment, peripheral blood was collected. Study results and limitations: Most thyroid clonotypes that were expanded above 0.001 also turned up in blood. The model predicted ophthalmopathy a median roughly 6.3 months before onset.

A word on this clonotype: Its matching antigen is unknown.

Exclusion of a patient resulted from uncontrolled infection, other autoimmune disease, pregnancy or lactation. V gave up 4 bases and J gave up 7 bases; unmatched junction bases: 4. The CDR3 has 14 amino acids. Germline CDR1 reads SGHAT; CDR2 reads FQNNGV. It was RNA transcripts that yielded the amplified TCR beta CDR3 regions. In the first-round RT-PCR of the TCR CDR3, the HTBI primer set was used. TCRdb re-called the multiplex PCR reads through MiXCR, storing one row per CDR3 protein. Among approximately 400,000 distinct CDR3 sequences listed, more than 15% were seen once. Sequenced input: blood. The genes are TRBV11-2 and TRBJ2-2; TRBD1 matches 9 bases. The clonotype was recovered from a woman aged 18-29 years with Graves' hyperthyroidism that later progressed to Graves' ophthalmopathy. This CDR3 reads CASSSGQGYGELFF. The DNA for the CDR3 is TGTGCCAGCAGCTCGGGACAGGGCTACGGGGAGCTGTTTTTT.